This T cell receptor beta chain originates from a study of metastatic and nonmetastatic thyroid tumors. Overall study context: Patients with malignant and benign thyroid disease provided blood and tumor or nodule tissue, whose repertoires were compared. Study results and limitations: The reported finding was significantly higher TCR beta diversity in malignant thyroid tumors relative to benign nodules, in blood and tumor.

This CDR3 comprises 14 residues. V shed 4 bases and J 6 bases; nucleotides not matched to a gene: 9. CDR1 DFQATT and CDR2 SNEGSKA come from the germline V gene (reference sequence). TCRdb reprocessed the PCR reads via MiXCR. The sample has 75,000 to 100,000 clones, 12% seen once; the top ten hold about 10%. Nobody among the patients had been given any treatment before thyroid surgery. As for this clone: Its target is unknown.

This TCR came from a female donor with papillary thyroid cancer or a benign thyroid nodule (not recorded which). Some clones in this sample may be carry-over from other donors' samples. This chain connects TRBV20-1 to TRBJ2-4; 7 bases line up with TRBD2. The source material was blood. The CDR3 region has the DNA TGCAGTGCTAACTCCCGCGGGAGCCCAAACATTCAGTACTTC. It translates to CSANSRGSPNIQYF.